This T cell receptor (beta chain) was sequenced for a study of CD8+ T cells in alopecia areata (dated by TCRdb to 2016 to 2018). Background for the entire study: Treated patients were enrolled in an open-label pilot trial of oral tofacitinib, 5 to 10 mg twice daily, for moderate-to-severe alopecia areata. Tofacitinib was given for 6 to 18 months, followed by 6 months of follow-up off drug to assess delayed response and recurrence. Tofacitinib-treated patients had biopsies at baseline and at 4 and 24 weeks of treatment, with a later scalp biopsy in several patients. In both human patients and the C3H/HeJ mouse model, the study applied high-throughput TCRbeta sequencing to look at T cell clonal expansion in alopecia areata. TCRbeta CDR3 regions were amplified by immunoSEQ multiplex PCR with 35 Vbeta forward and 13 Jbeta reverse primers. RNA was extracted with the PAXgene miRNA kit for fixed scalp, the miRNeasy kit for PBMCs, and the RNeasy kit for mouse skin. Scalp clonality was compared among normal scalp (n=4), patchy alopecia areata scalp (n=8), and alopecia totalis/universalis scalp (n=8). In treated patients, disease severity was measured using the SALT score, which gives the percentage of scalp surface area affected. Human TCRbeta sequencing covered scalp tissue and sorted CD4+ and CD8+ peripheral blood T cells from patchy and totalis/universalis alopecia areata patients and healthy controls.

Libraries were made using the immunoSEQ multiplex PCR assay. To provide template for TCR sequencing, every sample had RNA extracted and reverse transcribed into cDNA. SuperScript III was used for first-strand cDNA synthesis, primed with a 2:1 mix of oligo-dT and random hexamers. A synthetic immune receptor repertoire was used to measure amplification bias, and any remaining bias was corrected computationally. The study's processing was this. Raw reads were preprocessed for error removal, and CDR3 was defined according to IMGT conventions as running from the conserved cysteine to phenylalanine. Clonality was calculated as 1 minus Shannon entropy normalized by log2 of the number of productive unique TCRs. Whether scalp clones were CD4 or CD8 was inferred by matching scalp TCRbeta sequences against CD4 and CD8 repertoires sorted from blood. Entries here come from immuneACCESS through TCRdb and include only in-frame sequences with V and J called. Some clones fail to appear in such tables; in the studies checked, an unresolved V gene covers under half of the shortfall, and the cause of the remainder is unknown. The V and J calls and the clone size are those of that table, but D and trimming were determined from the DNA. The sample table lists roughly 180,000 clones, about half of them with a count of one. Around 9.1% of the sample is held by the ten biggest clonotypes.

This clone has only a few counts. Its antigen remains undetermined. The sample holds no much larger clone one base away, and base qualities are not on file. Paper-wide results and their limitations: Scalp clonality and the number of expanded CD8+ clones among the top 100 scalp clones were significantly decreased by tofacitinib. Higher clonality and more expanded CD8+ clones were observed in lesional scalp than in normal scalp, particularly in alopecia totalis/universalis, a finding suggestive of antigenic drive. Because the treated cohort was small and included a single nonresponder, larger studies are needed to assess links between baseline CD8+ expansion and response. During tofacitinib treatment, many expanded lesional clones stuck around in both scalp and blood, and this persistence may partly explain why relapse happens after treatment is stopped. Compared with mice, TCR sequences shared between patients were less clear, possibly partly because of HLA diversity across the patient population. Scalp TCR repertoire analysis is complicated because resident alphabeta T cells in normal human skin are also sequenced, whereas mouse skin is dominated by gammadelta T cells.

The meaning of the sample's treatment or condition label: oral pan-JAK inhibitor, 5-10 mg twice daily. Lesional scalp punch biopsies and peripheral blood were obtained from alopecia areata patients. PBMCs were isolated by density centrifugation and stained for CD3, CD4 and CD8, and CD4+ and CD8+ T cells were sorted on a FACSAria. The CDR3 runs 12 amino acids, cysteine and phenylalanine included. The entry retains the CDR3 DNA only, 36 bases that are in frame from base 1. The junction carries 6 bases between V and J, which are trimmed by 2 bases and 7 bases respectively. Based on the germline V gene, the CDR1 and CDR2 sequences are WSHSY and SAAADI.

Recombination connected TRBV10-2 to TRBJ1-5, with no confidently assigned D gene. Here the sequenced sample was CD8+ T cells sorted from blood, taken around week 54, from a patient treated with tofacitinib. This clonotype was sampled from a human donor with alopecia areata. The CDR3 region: CASSEVNQPQHF. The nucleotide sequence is TGCGCCAGCAGTGAGGTGAACCAGCCCCAGCATTTT.